A selection of T cell receptor beta chains follows, all from one sample in a study of blood T cell repertoires in COVID-19. TCRdb's table, derived via immunoSEQ multiplex PCR, lists solely in-frame clones and lacks some. The sample lists 80,000 or so clones, 89% occurring once. The source material was peripheral blood. These receptors originate from a man aged 45-65 years with acute or convalescent COVID-19. CDR3s include the opening cysteine and the closing phenylalanine or tryptophan. A D gene is named only where the DNA matches it firmly. Clone size is not always given. Where it is, it says once, few, many or a class for expanded clones.

J gene: TRBJ2-6; clone size: .; D gene: .; V gene: TRBV6-6; CDR3 length: 17; CDR3 DNA: TGTGCCAGCAGTCCCAATCCGGTTGACACTGGGGCCAACGTCCTGACTTTC; CDR3 protein: CASSPNPVDTGANVLTF
J gene: TRBJ1-5; clone size: .; D gene: .; V gene: TRBV4-3; CDR3 length: 15; CDR3 DNA: TGCGCCAGCAGCCATGTCTGGAGTGGCAATCAGCCCCAGCATTTT; CDR3 protein: CASSHVWSGNQPQHF
J gene: TRBJ2-5; clone size: .; D gene: TRBD2; V gene: TRBV6-5; CDR3 length: 13; CDR3 DNA: TGTGCCAGCTCACCTCGGGGGGGTGGGACCCAGTACTTC; CDR3 protein: CASSPRGGGTQYF
J gene: TRBJ1-2; clone size: .; D gene: .; V gene: TRBV7-2; CDR3 length: 13; CDR3 DNA: TGTGCCAGCAGCTCGACAAGCCTCGGAGGCTACACCTTC; CDR3 protein: CASSSTSLGGYTF
J gene: TRBJ1-5; clone size: .; D gene: .; V gene: TRBV27; CDR3 length: 13; CDR3 DNA: TGTGCCAGCAGTTTATATCCTTTTCAGCCCCAGCATTTT; CDR3 protein: CASSLYPFQPQHF
J gene: TRBJ1-6; clone size: .; D gene: .; V gene: TRBV21-1; CDR3 length: 14; CDR3 DNA: TGTGCCAGCAGCAGACAGGGTGTTTATTCACCCCTCCACTTT; CDR3 protein: CASSRQGVYSPLHF
J gene: TRBJ2-1; clone size: few; D gene: .; V gene: TRBV5-1; CDR3 length: 16; CDR3 DNA: TGCGCCAGCAGCTTGGGTGGAGCGCGGAGGGTAGATGAGCAGTTCTTC; CDR3 protein: CASSLGGARRVDEQFF
J gene: TRBJ1-2; clone size: once; D gene: .; V gene: TRBV14; CDR3 length: 13; CDR3 DNA: TGTGCCAGCAGCTCAGGGGCCCTGTGGGGCTACACCTTC; CDR3 protein: CASSSGALWGYTF
J gene: TRBJ1-3; clone size: .; D gene: .; V gene: TRBV15; CDR3 length: 16; CDR3 DNA: TGTGCCACCAGCAGAGATTTCCCCAGGTCCGGAAACACCATATATTTT; CDR3 protein: CATSRDFPRSGNTIYF
J gene: TRBJ2-2; clone size: .; D gene: .; V gene: TRBV6-2/TRBV6-3; CDR3 length: 12; CDR3 DNA: TGTGCCAGCAGTTACATATCCGGGGAGCTGTTTTTT; CDR3 protein: CASSYISGELFF
J gene: TRBJ1-1; clone size: .; D gene: TRBD1; V gene: TRBV6-2/TRBV6-3; CDR3 length: 16; CDR3 DNA: TGTGCCAGCAGTTACCGCAGGGGGTCCGGGGATACTGAAGCTTTCTTT; CDR3 protein: CASSYRRGSGDTEAFF
J gene: TRBJ1-4; clone size: once; D gene: .; V gene: TRBV27; CDR3 length: 13; CDR3 DNA: TGTGCCAGCAGTTTCGGACAGCACGAAAAACTGTTTTTT; CDR3 protein: CASSFGQHEKLFF
J gene: TRBJ2-2; clone size: .; D gene: TRBD1; V gene: TRBV24-1; CDR3 length: 16; CDR3 DNA: TGTGCCACCAGTGATTTGAACAGGGGCCGTTCGGGGGAGCTGTTTTTT; CDR3 protein: CATSDLNRGRSGELFF
J gene: TRBJ1-1; clone size: .; D gene: .; V gene: TRBV5-1; CDR3 length: 13; CDR3 DNA: TGCGCCAGCAGCTTAGGTCGGGGCACTGAAGCTTTCTTT; CDR3 protein: CASSLGRGTEAFF
J gene: TRBJ1-2; clone size: once; D gene: .; V gene: TRBV11-2; CDR3 length: 16; CDR3 DNA: TGTGCCAGCAGCTTGGGGGCGCAGGGGCGGTTCTATGGCTACACCTTC; CDR3 protein: CASSLGAQGRFYGYTF
J gene: TRBJ1-5; clone size: .; D gene: TRBD1; V gene: TRBV24-1; CDR3 length: 16; CDR3 DNA: TGTGCCACCAGTGATTTAGGGGACAGGGGGGTTCAGCCCCAGCATTTT; CDR3 protein: CATSDLGDRGVQPQHF
J gene: TRBJ2-7; clone size: .; D gene: TRBD1; V gene: TRBV9; CDR3 length: 15; CDR3 DNA: TGTGCCAGCAGCGCCCGGGACAGGGGTTTCCACGAGCAGTACTTC; CDR3 protein: CASSARDRGFHEQYF
J gene: TRBJ2-5; clone size: .; D gene: .; V gene: TRBV11-2; CDR3 length: 13; CDR3 DNA: TGTGCCAGCAGCCCGGGGAGCGGGGAGACCCAGTACTTC; CDR3 protein: CASSPGSGETQYF
J gene: TRBJ1-1; clone size: .; D gene: TRBD1; V gene: TRBV7-2; CDR3 length: 17; CDR3 DNA: TGTGCCAGCAGCTTTGCCGGGACAGGCGGAAAAATCACTGAAGCTTTCTTT; CDR3 protein: CASSFAGTGGKITEAFF
J gene: TRBJ1-2; clone size: .; D gene: .; V gene: TRBV5-6; CDR3 length: 14; CDR3 DNA: TGTGCCAGCAGCTTGTTTCAGACAGGATATGGCTACACCTTC; CDR3 protein: CASSLFQTGYGYTF
J gene: TRBJ2-2; clone size: .; D gene: TRBD2; V gene: TRBV4-1; CDR3 length: 11; CDR3 DNA: TGCGCCACCCGGGGGGTCGGGGAGCTGTTTTTT; CDR3 protein: CATRGVGELFF
J gene: TRBJ1-4; clone size: .; D gene: TRBD1; V gene: TRBV4-1; CDR3 length: 16; CDR3 DNA: TGCGCCAGCAGCCAAGGGACAACAGGGGGAGGTGAAAAACTGTTTTTT; CDR3 protein: CASSQGTTGGGEKLFF
J gene: TRBJ2-5; clone size: .; D gene: .; V gene: TRBV5-5; CDR3 length: 13; CDR3 DNA: TGTGCCAGCAGCACAGGATCCCAAGAGACCCAGTACTTC; CDR3 protein: CASSTGSQETQYF
J gene: TRBJ2-3; clone size: .; D gene: TRBD2; V gene: TRBV7-6; CDR3 length: 18; CDR3 DNA: TGTGCCAGCAGCTCATACCGAACCCCTAGCGGGGAGACAGATACGCAGTATTTT; CDR3 protein: CASSSYRTPSGETDTQYF
J gene: TRBJ2-2; clone size: .; D gene: TRBD2; V gene: TRBV2; CDR3 length: 15; CDR3 DNA: TGTGCCAGCAGTGCTAGCGGGGGGGCCACCGGGGAGCTGTTTTTT; CDR3 protein: CASSASGGATGELFF
J gene: TRBJ2-1; clone size: .; D gene: TRBD1; V gene: TRBV5-1; CDR3 length: 15; CDR3 DNA: TGCGCCAGCAGCCGAGTGGGACAGGGGGTGCATGAGCAGTTCTTC; CDR3 protein: CASSRVGQGVHEQFF
J gene: TRBJ1-6; clone size: .; D gene: .; V gene: TRBV5-6; CDR3 length: 12; CDR3 DNA: TGTGCCAGCAGCTTCCGGTATTCACCCCTCCACTTT; CDR3 protein: CASSFRYSPLHF
J gene: TRBJ1-1; clone size: .; D gene: .; V gene: TRBV7-9; CDR3 length: 15; CDR3 DNA: TGTGCCAGCAGCTTAGTGGCGACTGTTGAGTCTGAAGCTTTCTTT; CDR3 protein: CASSLVATVESEAFF
J gene: TRBJ2-2; clone size: .; D gene: .; V gene: TRBV9; CDR3 length: 14; CDR3 DNA: TGTGCCAGCACCGAAGGGGCAAACACCGGGGAGCTGTTTTTT; CDR3 protein: CASTEGANTGELFF
J gene: TRBJ2-1; clone size: .; D gene: TRBD2; V gene: TRBV19; CDR3 length: 15; CDR3 DNA: TGTGCCAGTAGAAGTGGCGCGGGGGGAAACAATGAGCAGTTCTTC; CDR3 protein: CASRSGAGGNNEQFF
J gene: TRBJ1-2; clone size: once; D gene: .; V gene: TRBV30; CDR3 length: 13; CDR3 DNA: TGTGCCTGGAGTGAACAGGGAGGGAATGGCTACACCTTC; CDR3 protein: CAWSEQGGNGYTF